This T cell receptor (beta chain) was sequenced in a study of Ad26.COV2.S vaccination and SARS-CoV-2 variants. Noted treatment: some 20 received Ad26.COV2.S at low or high dose, single or two shots; 5 received placebo; per-sample allocation not given. Sampling was done on day 63 after the first vaccine or placebo injection. Donor was an adult aged 18-55 years in Boston. Germline-derived CDR1 and CDR2 are MNHEY and SVGAGI. V shed 4 bases and J shed 10 bases, with 19 bases lying between them. The CDR3 totals 15 residues. TCRdb keeps only in-frame clones here, not all; method: immunoSEQ multiplex PCR. Among roughly 700,000 clones listed, 89% were seen once.

The clonotype originates from a person aged 18-60 years who received the Ad26.COV2.S COVID-19 vaccine or a placebo. The rearrangement uses TRBV6-5 and TRBJ1-4, with D perhaps TRBD1 (5 bases). Sequenced here: peripheral blood, sampled in a trial of Ad26.COV2.S vaccine versus placebo. The CDR3 nucleotides are TGTGCCAGCAGTTCGGGACCCACTACTGGGGGAAAACTGTTTTTT. It codes for CASSSGPTTGGKLFF.